A selection of T cell receptor beta chains follows, all from one sample in a study of shared clonotypes between healthy human individuals. Using immunoSEQ multiplex PCR, the repertoire was profiled, and TCRdb retains in-frame clones only, with some absent. The table lists fewer than 2.5 million clones, under 95% of them singletons. The sample consisted of naive CD4+ T cells from PBMCs. These receptors came from a man aged 18 to 29 in good health. Some clones in this sample may be carry-over from other donors' samples. CDR3s include the opening cysteine and the closing phenylalanine or tryptophan. A D gene is named only where the DNA matches it firmly. The listing skips clone size in some rows; elsewhere it reads once, few, many or a size class.

DNA	CDR3	V	J	size	length	D
TGTGCCAGCAGCGCAAACAGGGGAGCAAGGCAGTTCTTC	CASSANRGARQFF	TRBV7-3	TRBJ2-1	-	13	TRBD1
TGTGCCAGCAGTTTTTTCCTCACTGAAGCTTTCTTT	CASSFFLTEAFF	TRBV28	TRBJ1-1	-	12	-
TGTGCCAGCAGTCGTAATACAGATACGCAGTATTTT	CASSRNTDTQYF	TRBV28	TRBJ2-3	-	12	-
TGCGCCAGCAGCGTACCAAGGGGAGGGAGCACAGATACGCAGTATTTT	CASSVPRGGSTDTQYF	TRBV5-1	TRBJ2-3	-	16	TRBD2
TGTGCCAGCAGTACCACGACAGATCAGCCCCAGCATTTT	CASSTTTDQPQHF	TRBV28	TRBJ1-5	-	13	-
TGTGCCTGGAGTTCTGGGACACGGCGAATGAATAATTCACCCCTCCACTTT	CAWSSGTRRMNNSPLHF	TRBV30	TRBJ1-6	-	17	-
TGTGCCAGCAGTTTAATCGGTCGTTACACAGATACGCAGTATTTT	CASSLIGRYTDTQYF	TRBV28	TRBJ2-3	-	15	-
TGTGCCAGCCACGCCGGGACAGGGCACACTGAAGCTTTCTTT	CASHAGTGHTEAFF	TRBV28	TRBJ1-1	-	14	TRBD1
TGTGCCAGCAGTGATCTCAACAGGGGGAGGACAGATACGCAGTATTTT	CASSDLNRGRTDTQYF	TRBV25-1	TRBJ2-3	-	16	TRBD1
TGTGCCAGCAGCCTCGGGAGGGATCAGCCCCAGCATTTT	CASSLGRDQPQHF	TRBV5-4	TRBJ1-5	-	13	-
TGTGCCAGCAGTTTGGGGGGTCAGCCCCAGCATTTT	CASSLGGQPQHF	TRBV28	TRBJ1-5	-	12	-
TGCGCCAGCAGTGACTCCAGGGCTGGGGCCAACGTCCTGACTTTC	CASSDSRAGANVLTF	TRBV10-1	TRBJ2-6	once	15	-
TGTGCCAGCAGCGTGGCCCCGACCGGCGGGGTGTACGAGCAGTACTTC	CASSVAPTGGVYEQYF	TRBV5-4	TRBJ2-7	-	16	-
TGCGCCAGCAGCTTGGGAGGGGACCCCTATGGAAACACCATATATTTT	CASSLGGDPYGNTIYF	TRBV5-1	TRBJ1-3	-	16	-
TGTGCCAGCAGCCACTTGGGCGGTAATGAGCAGTTCTTC	CASSHLGGNEQFF	TRBV11-2	TRBJ2-1	-	13	-
TGTGCCAGCAGCTACCTCGGGGGCAGGGGCGGGGAGCTGTTTTTT	CASSYLGGRGGELFF	TRBV5-4	TRBJ2-2	-	15	-
TGTGCCACCAGCAGAGGTGGAAGCCAATCCTACGAGCAGTACTTC	CATSRGGSQSYEQYF	TRBV15	TRBJ2-7	-	15	-
TGCGCCAGCAGCCAAGATAAGGCAGGGGGCTTGGGTCAGCCCCAGCATTTT	CASSQDKAGGLGQPQHF	TRBV4-1	TRBJ1-5	-	17	TRBD1
TGTGCCAGTAGTAAGGGGCTAGCGTCGCTCTACGAGCAGTACTTC	CASSKGLASLYEQYF	TRBV19	TRBJ2-7	-	15	-
TGTGCCAGCAGCTTCCCGGGACTAGCGAGAAGCACAGATACGCAGTATTTT	CASSFPGLARSTDTQYF	TRBV11-2	TRBJ2-3	-	17	TRBD2
TGTGCCTGGAGCTTCGGATCCGGGGAGCTGTTTTTT	CAWSFGSGELFF	TRBV30	TRBJ2-2	few	12	-
TGTGCCAGCAGTTACGTACTAGGGACAGTAGCCTACGAGCAGTACTTC	CASSYVLGTVAYEQYF	TRBV6-6	TRBJ2-7	-	16	TRBD1
TGTGCCAGCAGCTTAGGATCCAAAGCTTTCTTT	CASSLGSKAFF	TRBV7-6	TRBJ1-1	-	11	-
TGTGCCAGCAGTTCCTTGACAGGCCTACCGCGTGGCTATGGCTACACCTTC	CASSSLTGLPRGYGYTF	TRBV28	TRBJ1-2	-	17	-
TGTGCCATCAGCCCTAGCAATGAGCAGTTCTTC	CAISPSNEQFF	TRBV10-3	TRBJ2-1	-	11	-
TGTGCCAGTAGGGACCTTGGGGCTCTGAACACTGAAGCTTTCTTT	CASRDLGALNTEAFF	TRBV19	TRBJ1-1	-	15	-
TGTGCCAGCAGCCCCCGACAGGGGGCGACCGGGGAGCTGTTTTTT	CASSPRQGATGELFF	TRBV7-3	TRBJ2-2	-	15	TRBD1
TGTGCCAGCGGGAGTTATAGCAATCAGCCCCAGCATTTT	CASGSYSNQPQHF	TRBV28	TRBJ1-5	-	13	-
TGTGCCAGCAGCGTGGACTCCTACGAGCAGTACTTC	CASSVDSYEQYF	TRBV5-4	TRBJ2-7	-	12	-
TGCAGCGTCCGGGGGGGGCCCAAGAACACTGAAGCTTTCTTT	CSVRGGPKNTEAFF	TRBV29-1	TRBJ1-1	-	14	-
TGTGCCAGCAGTGACTCGTTGGGTCAGCCCCAGCATTTT	CASSDSLGQPQHF	TRBV6-4	TRBJ1-5	-	13	-
TGTGCCAGCAGCCAAGTGCAGGGTGCCAATTCACCCCTCCACTTT	CASSQVQGANSPLHF	TRBV14	TRBJ1-6	-	15	-